The clone carrying this T cell receptor beta chain was seen repeatedly, ten times or more. Its antigen is currently unknown. No cell fractionation was done, so the repertoire covers all unsorted peripheral blood T cells. This sample was included in a study of HIV-infected patients and healthy controls. The study's findings and limits: Study cohorts differed slightly in age and sex, but this did not explain diversity differences. MAIT alpha-chain CDR3s were frequent in healthy controls, depleted in HIV+.

The CDR3 runs 15 residues. V gave up 4 bases and J gave up 0 bases, with 7 bases separating them. About 450 ng RNA was reverse transcribed with alpha and beta constant-region primers. Separate chain-specific third strand synthesis with multiplexing indices produced the alpha and beta libraries. TCRdb re-analysed the 5' RACE reads in MiXCR, keeping a single row per CDR3 protein. The data contain 17,000 or so distinct CDR3 sequences, 9.4% of them singletons. The clonotype comes from an adult in good health. Sample: blood. This chain connects TRBV12-3 or TRBV12-4 to TRBJ2-6; D is unclear. CDR3 in DNA: TGTGCCAGCAGTTCCGCCATCTCTGGGGCCAACGTCCTGACTTTC. This gives the protein CASSSAISGANVLTF.